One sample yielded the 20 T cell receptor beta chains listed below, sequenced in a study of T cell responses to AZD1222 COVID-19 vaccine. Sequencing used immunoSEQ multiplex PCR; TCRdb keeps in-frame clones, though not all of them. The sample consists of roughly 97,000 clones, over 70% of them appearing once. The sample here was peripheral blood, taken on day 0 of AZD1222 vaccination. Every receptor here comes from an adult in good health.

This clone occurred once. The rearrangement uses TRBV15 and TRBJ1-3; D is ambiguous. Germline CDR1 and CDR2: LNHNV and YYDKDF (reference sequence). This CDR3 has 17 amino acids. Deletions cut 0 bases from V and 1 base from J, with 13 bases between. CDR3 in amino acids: CATSRESSPWSGNTIYF. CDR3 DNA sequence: TGTGCCACCAGCAGAGAATCATCTCCTTGGTCTGGAAACACCATATATTTT.

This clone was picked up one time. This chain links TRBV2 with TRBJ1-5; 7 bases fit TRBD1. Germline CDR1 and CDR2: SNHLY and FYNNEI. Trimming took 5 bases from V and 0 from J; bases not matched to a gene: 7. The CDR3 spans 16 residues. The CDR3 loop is CASSFGQAYSNQPQHF. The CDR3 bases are TGTGCCAGCAGTTTTGGACAGGCGTATAGCAATCAGCCCCAGCATTTT.

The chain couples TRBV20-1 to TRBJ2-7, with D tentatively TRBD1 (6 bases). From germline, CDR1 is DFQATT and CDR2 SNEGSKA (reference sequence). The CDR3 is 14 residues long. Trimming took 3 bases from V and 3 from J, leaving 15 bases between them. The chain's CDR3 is CSASTGLTLYEQYF. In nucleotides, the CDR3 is TGCAGTGCTAGTACAGGGCTTACTCTCTACGAGCAGTACTTC.

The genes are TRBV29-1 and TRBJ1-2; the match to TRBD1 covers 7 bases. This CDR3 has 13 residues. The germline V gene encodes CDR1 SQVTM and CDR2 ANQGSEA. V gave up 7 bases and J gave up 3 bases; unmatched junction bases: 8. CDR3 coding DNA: TGCAGCGGACTCTCAGGGGGAGACTATGGCTACACCTTC. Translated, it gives CSGLSGGDYGYTF. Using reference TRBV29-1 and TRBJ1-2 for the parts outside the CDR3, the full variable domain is SAVISQKPSRDICQRGTSLTIQCQVDSQVTMMFWYRQQPGQSLTLIATANQGSEATYESGFVIDKFPISRPNLTFSTLTVSNMSPEDSSIYLCSGLSGGDYGYTFGSGTRLTVV.

CDR3 amino acids: CASSLGAGGPTDTQYF. CDR3 nucleotides: TGTGCCAGCAGCTTAGGGGCGGGAGGGCCCACAGATACGCAGTATTTT. The chain carries TRBV7-2 and TRBJ2-3, with 9 nucleotides matching TRBD2. The germline gives CDR1 SGHTA, CDR2 FQGNSA. The CDR3 loop spans 16 amino acids. V was clipped by 1 base and J by 2 bases; unmatched bases: 4.

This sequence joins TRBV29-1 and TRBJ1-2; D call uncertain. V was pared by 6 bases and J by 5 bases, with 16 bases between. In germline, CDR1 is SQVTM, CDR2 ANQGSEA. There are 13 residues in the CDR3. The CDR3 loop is CSVEWTVPYGYTF. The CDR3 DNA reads TGCAGCGTGGAATGGACGGTCCCGTATGGCTACACCTTC.

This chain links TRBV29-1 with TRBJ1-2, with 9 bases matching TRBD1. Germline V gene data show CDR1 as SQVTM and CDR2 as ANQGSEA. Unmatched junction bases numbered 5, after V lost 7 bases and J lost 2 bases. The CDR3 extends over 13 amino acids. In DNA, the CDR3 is TGCAGCGACACAGGGGGCGGAAACTATGGCTACACCTTC. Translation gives CSDTGGGNYGYTF.

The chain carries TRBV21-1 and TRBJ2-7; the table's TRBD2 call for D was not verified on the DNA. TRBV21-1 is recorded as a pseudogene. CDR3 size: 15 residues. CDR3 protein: CASSKSSDLYYEQYF. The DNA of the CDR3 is TGTGCCAGCAGCAAATCAAGCGACCTATACTACGAGCAGTACTTC.

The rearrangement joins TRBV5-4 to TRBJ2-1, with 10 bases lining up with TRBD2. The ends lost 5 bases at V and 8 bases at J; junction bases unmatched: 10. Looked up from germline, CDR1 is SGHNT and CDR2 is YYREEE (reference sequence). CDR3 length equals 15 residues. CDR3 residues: CASSRSSGSIHEQFF. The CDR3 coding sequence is TGTGCCAGCAGTCGATCTAGCGGGAGCATCCATGAGCAGTTCTTC.

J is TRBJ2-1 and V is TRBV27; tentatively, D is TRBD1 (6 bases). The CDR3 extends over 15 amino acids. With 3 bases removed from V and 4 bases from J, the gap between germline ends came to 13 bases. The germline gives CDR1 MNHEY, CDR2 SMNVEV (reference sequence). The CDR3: CASSFTGKAYNEQFF. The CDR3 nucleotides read TGTGCCAGCAGTTTTACAGGGAAGGCATACAATGAGCAGTTCTTC.

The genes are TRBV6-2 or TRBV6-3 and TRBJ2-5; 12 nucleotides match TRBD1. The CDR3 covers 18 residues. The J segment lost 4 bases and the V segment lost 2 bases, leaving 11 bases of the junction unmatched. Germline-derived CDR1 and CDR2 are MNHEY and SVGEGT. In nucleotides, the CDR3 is TGTGCCAGCAGTTACGGGACAGGGGGCGTTGCTGTCCGAGAGACCCAGTACTTC. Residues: CASSYGTGGVAVRETQYF.

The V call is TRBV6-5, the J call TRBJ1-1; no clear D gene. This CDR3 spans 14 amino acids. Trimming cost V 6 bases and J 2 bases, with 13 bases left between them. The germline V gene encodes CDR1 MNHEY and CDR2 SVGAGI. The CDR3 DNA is TGTGCCAGCAGCACGACCGAGGTCAACACTGAAGCTTTCTTT. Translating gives CASSTTEVNTEAFF.

CDR3 nucleotides: TGTGCCAGCAGCCCCGTGAGGGTAACCTATAATTCACCCCTCCACTTT. Its protein is CASSPVRVTYNSPLHF. This sequence joins TRBV7-2 and TRBJ1-6; D gene unclear. V lost 5 bases, J lost 2 bases, and 13 bases lay in between. This CDR3 has 16 amino acids. The germline gives CDR1 SGHTA, CDR2 FQGNSA.

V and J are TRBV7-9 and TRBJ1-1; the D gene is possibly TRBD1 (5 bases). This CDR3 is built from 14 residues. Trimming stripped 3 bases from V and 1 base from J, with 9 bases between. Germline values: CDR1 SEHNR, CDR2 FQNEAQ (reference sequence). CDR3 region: CASSFGTQNTEAFF. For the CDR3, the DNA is TGTGCCAGCAGCTTCGGGACTCAGAACACTGAAGCTTTCTTT.

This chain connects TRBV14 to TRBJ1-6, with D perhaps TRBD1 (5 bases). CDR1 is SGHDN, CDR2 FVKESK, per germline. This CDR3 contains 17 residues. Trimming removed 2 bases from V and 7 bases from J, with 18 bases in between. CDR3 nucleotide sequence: TGTGCCAGCAGCCAATACACCCCCGGGACTGTAAATTCACCCCTCCACTTT. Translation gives CASSQYTPGTVNSPLHF. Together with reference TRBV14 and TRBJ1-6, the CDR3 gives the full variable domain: EAGVTQFPSHSVIEKGQTVTLRCDPISGHDNLYWYRRVMGKEIKFLLHFVKESKQDESGMPNNRFLAERTGGTYSTLKVQPAELEDSGVYFCASSQYTPGTVNSPLHFGNGTRLTVT.

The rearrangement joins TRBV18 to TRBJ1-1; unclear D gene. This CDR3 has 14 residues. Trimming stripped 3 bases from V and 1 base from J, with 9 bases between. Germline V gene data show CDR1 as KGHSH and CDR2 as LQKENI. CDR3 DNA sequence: TGTGCCAGCTCACCGGGGTCAGGGAACACTGAAGCTTTCTTT. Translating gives CASSPGSGNTEAFF.

The CDR3 spells CASTGSGGALGYGYTF. The CDR3, as DNA: TGTGCCAGCACGGGGTCAGGGGGCGCCCTCGGATATGGCTACACCTTC. The chain joins TRBV7-9 to TRBJ1-2; 8 nucleotides align to TRBD1. CDR3 length: 16 amino acids. CDR1 SEHNR and CDR2 FQNEAQ come from the germline V gene (reference sequence). The J segment lost 5 bases and the V segment lost 7 bases, leaving 15 bases of the junction unmatched.

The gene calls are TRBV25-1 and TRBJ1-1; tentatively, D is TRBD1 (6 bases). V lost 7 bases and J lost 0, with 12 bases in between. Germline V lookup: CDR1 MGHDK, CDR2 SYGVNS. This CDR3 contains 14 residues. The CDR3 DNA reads TGTGCCAGCAAGGACAGCCAGATGAACACTGAAGCTTTCTTT. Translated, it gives CASKDSQMNTEAFF.

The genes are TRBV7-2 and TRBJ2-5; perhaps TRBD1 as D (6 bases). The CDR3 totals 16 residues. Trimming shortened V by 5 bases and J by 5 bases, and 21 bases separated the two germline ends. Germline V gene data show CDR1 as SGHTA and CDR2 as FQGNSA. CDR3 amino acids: CASSPDPWARGETQYF. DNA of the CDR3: TGTGCCAGCAGCCCGGACCCTTGGGCGAGGGGGGAGACCCAGTACTTC.

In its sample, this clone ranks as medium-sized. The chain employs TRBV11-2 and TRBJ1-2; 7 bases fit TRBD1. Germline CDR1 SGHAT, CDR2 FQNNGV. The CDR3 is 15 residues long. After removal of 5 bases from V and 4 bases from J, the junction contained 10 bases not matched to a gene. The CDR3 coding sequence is TGTGCCAGCAGCCGTGTTAGTGGGACAGCCTATGGCTACACCTTC. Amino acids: CASSRVSGTAYGYTF.